The 22 T cell receptor beta chains listed next were all sequenced from one sample in a study of shared clonotypes between healthy human individuals. The assay was immunoSEQ multiplex PCR, and TCRdb's table has in-frame clones only and misses some. The sample has about 360,000 clones; around four fifths are singletons. Source material: memory CD4+ T cells sorted from blood. As for subset: CD45RA-negative fraction. The receptors were sampled from a man younger than 40 in good health.

This clone appeared a single time. This chain connects TRBV5-1 to TRBJ1-2; D is possibly TRBD1 (6 bases). The CDR3 contains 13 residues. V was shortened by 1 base and J by 7 bases, with 11 bases between the two germline ends. CDR1 is SGHRS and CDR2 is YFSETQ in the germline V gene. The CDR3 DNA is TGCGCCAGCAGCTTGTCAGGGGCTTCTGGCTACACCTTC. This sequence encodes CASSLSGASGYTF.

The chain links TRBV25-1 to TRBJ1-4; 8 nucleotides align to TRBD1. The CDR3 sequence is 15 residues long. Per germline, CDR1 MGHDK and CDR2 SYGVNS. Trimming removed 3 bases from V and 6 bases from J; junction bases left unmatched: 6. CDR3 amino acids: CASSEGTGAYEKLFF. DNA of the CDR3: TGTGCCAGCAGTGAGGGGACAGGAGCGTATGAAAAACTGTTTTTT.

This chain uses TRBV19 with TRBJ2-7, with 7 bases that match TRBD2. The V gene end was trimmed by 4 bases and the J gene end by 6 bases; junction bases not matched to a gene: 12. The CDR3 spans 15 residues. Germline V CDR1 and CDR2: LNHDA, SQIVND (reference sequence). CDR3 sequence (DNA): TGTGCCAGTAGTACCACTTCGACTAGCTTGGGCGAGCAGTACTTC. Its protein product is CASSTTSTSLGEQYF.

This clone was observed a single time. This sequence joins TRBV19 and TRBJ2-7, with TRBD1 identical over 8 bases. Trimming cost V 6 bases and J 4 bases; bases outside gene matches: 8. Germline V gene data show CDR1 as LNHDA and CDR2 as SQIVND (reference sequence). This CDR3 contains 14 residues. DNA for the CDR3: TGTGCCAGTAGCAGACCAGGGGGCTCTTACGAGCAGTACTTC. Protein product: CASSRPGGSYEQYF.

This sequence joins TRBV28 and TRBJ2-3; D perhaps matches TRBD2 (6 bases). V shed 7 bases and J shed 1 base, with 12 bases lying between them. CDR1 is MDHEN, CDR2 SYDVKM, per germline. This CDR3 comprises 14 residues. The CDR3 DNA sequence: TGTGCCAGCACCCTGACTAGGGGCACAGATACGCAGTATTTT. Protein: CASTLTRGTDTQYF.

This rearrangement joins TRBV11-1 to TRBJ2-5; D possibly uses TRBD1 or TRBD2 (5 bases each). Trimming pared 1 base from V and 2 bases from J, leaving 11 bases between. The germline gives CDR1 SGHAT, CDR2 FQDESV (reference sequence). The CDR3 runs to 15 residues. CDR3 coding DNA: TGTGCCAGCAGCTTAGGGGTGGGGGAACAAGAGACCCAGTACTTC. Residues: CASSLGVGEQETQYF.

V usage is TRBV7-2 and J usage is TRBJ2-2; D is uncertain. V was pared by 5 bases and J by 4 bases, with 11 bases between. CDR3 length: 14 amino acids. Germline V gives CDR1 SGHTA, CDR2 FQGNSA. The CDR3 here is CASSPPVSTGELFF. The CDR3 bases are TGTGCCAGCAGCCCCCCGGTAAGCACCGGGGAGCTGTTTTTT.

Details on this clone: This sample includes further DNA sequences coding for the same CDR3. This chain joins TRBV11-3 and TRBJ2-1; tentatively, D is TRBD2 (6 bases). This CDR3 spans 15 amino acids. Trimming stripped 5 bases from V and 0 bases from J, with 11 bases between. Germline V gene sequence: CDR1 SGHNT, CDR2 YENEEA. As DNA, the CDR3 is TGTGCCAGCAGCCTACTAGCTTCCTCCTACAATGAGCAGTTCTTC. Its translation: CASSLLASSYNEQFF. Variable domain in full (rest from reference TRBV11-3 and TRBJ2-1): EAGVVQSPRYKIIEKKQPVAFWCNPISGHNTLYWYLQNLGQGPELLIRYENEEAVDDSQLPKDRFSAERLKGVDSTLKIQPAELGDSAVYLCASSLLASSYNEQFFGPGTRLTVL.

The chain recombines TRBV14 with TRBJ1-1; no definite D call. V dropped 4 bases and J dropped 6 bases, with 12 bases sitting between them. The CDR3 spans 13 residues. Germline CDR1 and CDR2: SGHDN and FVKESK. The CDR3 bases are TGTGCCAGCAGCCGTAACAGCTTTTCTGAAGCTTTCTTT. It specifies CASSRNSFSEAFF.

The rearrangement joins TRBV9 to TRBJ2-5, with 8 bases matching TRBD2. Trimming cost V 2 bases and J 3 bases; bases outside gene matches: 6. Germline V gene data show CDR1 as SGDLS and CDR2 as YYNGEE. The CDR3 loop spans 15 amino acids. The CDR3 DNA reads as TGTGCCAGCAGCGTGATAGGGACTAGTAAAGAGACCCAGTACTTC. It codes for CASSVIGTSKETQYF.

The chain carries TRBV4-3 and TRBJ1-2; unclear D gene. Trimming took 2 bases from V and 5 from J, leaving 9 bases between them. There are 13 residues in the CDR3. In germline, CDR1 is LGHNA, CDR2 YSLEER. The CDR3 DNA reads TGCGCCAGCAGCCAATCGGCGAATTATGGCTACACCTTC. Encoded protein: CASSQSANYGYTF.

This clone was picked up one time. The DNA for the CDR3 is TGTGCCAGCAGCGATCGACAGGGTACAGATACGCAGTATTTT. Translated, it gives CASSDRQGTDTQYF. This chain connects TRBV7-9 to TRBJ2-3; 7 bases are shared with TRBD1. Germline V gives CDR1 SEHNR, CDR2 FQNEAQ (reference sequence). The ends lost 5 bases at V and 3 bases at J; junction bases unmatched: 5. The CDR3 extends over 14 amino acids.

A few counts support this clone. The chain couples TRBV19 to TRBJ2-1; 8 nucleotides agree with TRBD2. The CDR3 contains 16 residues. The ends lost 3 bases at V and 5 bases at J; junction bases unmatched: 9. CDR1 and CDR2 from the germline V gene are LNHDA and SQIVND (reference sequence). Written as DNA, the CDR3 is TGTGCCAGTAGTATTCGGGTAGCGGGACTAAACAATGAGCAGTTCTTC. Amino acids: CASSIRVAGLNNEQFF.

The rearrangement joins TRBV19 to TRBJ2-1, with TRBD1 identical over 7 bases. Germline CDR1 reads LNHDA; CDR2 reads SQIVND (reference sequence). V was clipped by 4 bases and J by 3 bases; unmatched bases: 15. The CDR3 length is 18 residues. The CDR3 sequence: CASSTSSGQSTFYNEQFF. CDR3 DNA sequence: TGTGCCAGTAGTACCTCCTCGGGACAGTCAACCTTCTACAATGAGCAGTTCTTC.

The CDR3 nucleotides read TGTGCCAGTAGTACTCGCACCAGGTTGGGCGAGCAGTACTTC. This translates into CASSTRTRLGEQYF. The chain is built from TRBV19 and TRBJ2-7; D not resolved. V shed 4 bases and J shed 6 bases, with 16 bases lying between them. This CDR3 region has 14 residues. Germline CDR1 is LNHDA and CDR2 is SQIVND (reference sequence).

This sequence joins TRBV11-2 and TRBJ2-7, with TRBD1 matching over 8 bases. The junction had 19 bases not matched to a gene; V was cut back by 8 bases and J by 4 bases. Germline CDR1 and CDR2: SGHAT and FQNNGV. The CDR3 has 17 residues. The CDR3 sequence: CASDRDRFLWGIYEQYF. For the CDR3, the DNA is TGTGCCAGCGACCGGGACAGGTTTCTTTGGGGGATATACGAGCAGTACTTC.

The gene calls are TRBV28 and TRBJ2-3, with TRBD2 identical over 11 bases. CDR1 is MDHEN and CDR2 is SYDVKM in the germline V gene. The CDR3 is 16 amino acids. V shed 5 bases, J shed 2 bases, and the junction held 6 bases outside the gene matches. The CDR3 DNA follows: TGTGCCAGCAGTGAAGGACTAGCGGGCTACACAGATACGCAGTATTTT. This codes for CASSEGLAGYTDTQYF.

This chain links TRBV20-1 with TRBJ1-2, with no clear D. The length of the CDR3 is 11 residues. Trimming shortened V by 2 bases and J by 7 bases, and 8 bases separated the two germline ends. Germline values: CDR1 DFQATT, CDR2 SNEGSKA (reference sequence). Written as DNA, the CDR3 is TGCAGTGCTAGAAGTAGGAGTGGCTACACCTTC. The encoded protein is CSARSRSGYTF.

The V call is TRBV7-8, the J call TRBJ2-7; D might be TRBD2 (5 bases). Germline CDR1 SGHVS, CDR2 FQNEAQ. V lost 0 bases, J lost 1 base, and 16 bases lay in between. The CDR3 consists of 17 residues. The CDR3 is CASSLATWGAESYEQYF. DNA of the CDR3: TGTGCCAGCAGCTTAGCCACGTGGGGAGCTGAGTCCTACGAGCAGTACTTC.

This chain's CDR3 is CASSLRPAGGTDTQYF. In nucleotides, the CDR3 is TGCGCCAGCAGCTTGCGTCCAGCGGGAGGCACAGATACGCAGTATTTT. The gene calls are TRBV5-1 and TRBJ2-3; 8 bases agree with TRBD2. J lost 1 base, V lost 1 base, and 5 bases had no gene match. Germline V gives CDR1 SGHRS, CDR2 YFSETQ. The CDR3 length is 16 residues.

The chain couples TRBV9 to TRBJ2-7, with TRBD1 identical over 8 bases. The J segment lost 4 bases and the V segment lost 3 bases, leaving 6 bases of the junction unmatched. CDR1 and CDR2 from the germline V gene are SGDLS and YYNGEE. CDR3 size: 14 residues. DNA of the CDR3: TGTGCCAGCAGCGGGTCCCAGGGGGCTTACGAGCAGTACTTC. It encodes CASSGSQGAYEQYF.

As to this clone: An end of the junction does not agree with germline; a read error may underlie this. This rearrangement joins TRBV28 to TRBJ1-1; TRBD1 might be the D (5 bases). This CDR3 comprises 15 residues. The germline V gene encodes CDR1 MDHEN and CDR2 SYDVKM. CDR3 residues: CASSIGAGMKTEAFF. The CDR3 region has the DNA TGTGCCAGCAGTATTGGGGCAGGGATGAAAACTGAAGCTTTCTTT. The whole variable domain, remainder taken from reference TRBV28 and TRBJ1-1, is DVKVTQSSRYLVKRTGEKVFLECVQDMDHENMFWYRQDPGLGLRLIYFSYDVKMKEKGDIPEGYSVSREKKERFSLILESASTNQTSMYLCASSIGAGMKTEAFFGQGTRLTVV.